This T cell receptor beta chain was captured in a study of T cell responses to AZD1222 COVID-19 vaccine. The V end was cut by 0 bases, the J end by 3 bases, with 5 bases between. The CDR3 is 13 residues long. Germline V gives CDR1 LGHNA, CDR2 YNFKEQ. The data were produced by immunoSEQ multiplex PCR, yet TCRdb's version contains in-frame clones alone and is incomplete. The profile shows 150,000 to 200,000 clones, approximately 91% of them singletons. This clonotype was obtained from an adult who received the AZD1222 COVID-19 vaccine. V and J are TRBV4-2 and TRBJ2-5; a weak D match, TRBD1 (5 bases). This specimen was peripheral blood, taken 28 days after the second AZD1222 dose. This CDR3 reads CASSQDREETQYF. CDR3 nucleotides: TGTGCCAGCAGCCAAGACAGGGAAGAGACCCAGTACTTC.